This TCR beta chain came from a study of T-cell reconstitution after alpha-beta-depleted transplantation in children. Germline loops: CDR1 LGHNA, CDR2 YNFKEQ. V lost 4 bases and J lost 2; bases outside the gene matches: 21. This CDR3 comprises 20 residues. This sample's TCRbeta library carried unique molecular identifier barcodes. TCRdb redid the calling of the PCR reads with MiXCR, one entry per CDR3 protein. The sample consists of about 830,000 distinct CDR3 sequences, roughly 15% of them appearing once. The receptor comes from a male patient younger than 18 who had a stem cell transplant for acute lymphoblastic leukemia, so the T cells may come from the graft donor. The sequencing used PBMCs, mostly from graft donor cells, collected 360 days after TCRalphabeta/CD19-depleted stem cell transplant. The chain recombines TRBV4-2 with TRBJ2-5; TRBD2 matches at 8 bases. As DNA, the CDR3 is TGTGCCAGCAGCCGTGAGGGTGGGCGAGCGGGAGATCCCCGTCAAGAGACCCAGTACTTC. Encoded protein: CASSREGGRAGDPRQETQYF.